The sequence of this T cell receptor (beta chain) was determined in a study of CD8 T cells in Susac syndrome. The CDR3 is 15 residues long. Germline V CDR1 and CDR2: SEHNR, FQNEAQ (reference sequence). Trimming cost V 5 bases and J 2 bases, with 14 bases left between them. RNA, at about 0.45 to 1 ug, was reverse transcribed with random hexamers. It was immunoSEQ multiplex PCR that amplified TCR beta CDR3 across 54 Vbeta and 13 Jbeta. One entry per CDR3 protein, called by TCRdb with MiXCR from the immunoSEQ multiplex PCR reads. The data contain roughly 330,000 distinct CDR3 sequences, around 92% of them singletons.

The receptor was derived from a human donor with multiple sclerosis. The chain joins TRBV7-9 to TRBJ2-3; a weak D match, TRBD2 (7 bases). The source material was CD4+ T cells from PBMCs. The CDR3 is CASSEDGGHTDTQYF. CDR3 sequence (DNA): TGTGCCAGCAGCGAAGACGGGGGGCACACAGATACGCAGTATTTT.